The following is a TCR beta chain sequence with its context. Antigen: not known. Trimming removed 4 bases from V and 9 bases from J, with 11 bases in between. Looked up from germline, CDR1 is SGHRS and CDR2 is YFSETQ. CDR3 size: 12 residues. Sequencing was performed with immunoSEQ multiplex PCR; in TCRdb, only in-frame clones are kept and a portion is missing. The repertoire includes about 140,000 clones, roughly 90% of them detected once, and over 1.5% sits in the top ten. This sample is part of a study of T cell responses to AZD1222 COVID-19 vaccine. Findings of the study overall: Only after the peak T cell response were repertoires sampled. Two doses of AZD1222 preceded a rise in Spike-specific TCR breadth and depth. Clonal diversity was possibly underestimated, and the donors were mostly white British, with more females.

Material: peripheral blood, obtained on day 0 of AZD1222 vaccination. The sequence derives from an adult in good health. The J gene is TRBJ2-1, the V gene TRBV5-1; a possible D gene is TRBD1 (6 bases). CDR3 in DNA: TGCGCCAGCAGCGAACAGGGATCTGAGCAGTTCTTC. Encoded protein: CASSEQGSEQFF.